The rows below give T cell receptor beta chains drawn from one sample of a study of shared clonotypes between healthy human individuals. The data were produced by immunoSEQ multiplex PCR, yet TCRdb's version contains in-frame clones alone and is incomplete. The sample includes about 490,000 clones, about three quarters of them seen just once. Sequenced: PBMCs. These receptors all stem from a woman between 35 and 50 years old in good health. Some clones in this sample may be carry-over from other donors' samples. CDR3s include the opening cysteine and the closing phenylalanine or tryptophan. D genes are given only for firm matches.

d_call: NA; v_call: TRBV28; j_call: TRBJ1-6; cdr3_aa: CASRPQQGLGSPLHF
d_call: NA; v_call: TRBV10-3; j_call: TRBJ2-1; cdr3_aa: CAISESTGSNEQFF
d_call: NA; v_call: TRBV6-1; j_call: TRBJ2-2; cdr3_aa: CASSEVRSAGELFF
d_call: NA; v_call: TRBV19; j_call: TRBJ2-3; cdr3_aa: CASSILYGRSTDTQYF
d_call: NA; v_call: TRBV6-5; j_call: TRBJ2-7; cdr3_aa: CASRPDRGAAYEQYF
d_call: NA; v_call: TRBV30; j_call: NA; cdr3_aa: CAWSLRNPYYEQYF
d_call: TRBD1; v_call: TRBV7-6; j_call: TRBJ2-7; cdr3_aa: CASSLTLKQGYEQYF
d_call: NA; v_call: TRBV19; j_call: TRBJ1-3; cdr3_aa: CASNAASSGNTIYF
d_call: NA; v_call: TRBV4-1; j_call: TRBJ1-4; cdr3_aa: CASSQDTQIPTNEKLFF
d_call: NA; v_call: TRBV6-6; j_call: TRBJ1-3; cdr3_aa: CASSRQEGGNTIYF
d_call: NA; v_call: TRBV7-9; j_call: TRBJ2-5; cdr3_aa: CASSGGQRQVQETQYF
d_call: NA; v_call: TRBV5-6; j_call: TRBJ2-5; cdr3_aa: CASSYNVGEETQYF
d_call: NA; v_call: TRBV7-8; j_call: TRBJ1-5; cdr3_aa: CASSSELMGQPQHF
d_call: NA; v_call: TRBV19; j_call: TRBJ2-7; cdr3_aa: CASRPHARGWDEQYF
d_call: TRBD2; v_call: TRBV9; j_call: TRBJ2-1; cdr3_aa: CASSKKGLAGLVGNEQFF
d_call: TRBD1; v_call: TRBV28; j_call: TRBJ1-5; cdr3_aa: CASSFYRGSNQPQHF
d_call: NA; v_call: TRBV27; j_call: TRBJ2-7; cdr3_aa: CASSSRDGYEQYF
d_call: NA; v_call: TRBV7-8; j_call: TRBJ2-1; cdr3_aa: CASSPQAGYNEQFF
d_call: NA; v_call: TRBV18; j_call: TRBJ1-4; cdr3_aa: CASSPSGAARGKLLF
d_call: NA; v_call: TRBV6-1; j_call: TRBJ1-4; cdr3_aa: CASSKDSGGNEKLFF
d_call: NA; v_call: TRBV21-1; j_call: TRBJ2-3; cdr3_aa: CASSKEWRTDTQYF
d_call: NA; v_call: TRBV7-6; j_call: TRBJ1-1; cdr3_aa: CASSLAIRAPREAFF
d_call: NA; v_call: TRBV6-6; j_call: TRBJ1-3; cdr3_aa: CAAGSTGNTIYF
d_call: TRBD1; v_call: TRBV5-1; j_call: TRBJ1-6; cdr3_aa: CASSPRQGEVALHF
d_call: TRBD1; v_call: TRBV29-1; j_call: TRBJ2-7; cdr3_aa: CSVVAGGSYEQYF
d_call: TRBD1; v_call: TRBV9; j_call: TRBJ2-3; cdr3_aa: CASSVAGQGASTDTQYF
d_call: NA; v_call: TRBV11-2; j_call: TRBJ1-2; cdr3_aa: CASRGQANYGYTF
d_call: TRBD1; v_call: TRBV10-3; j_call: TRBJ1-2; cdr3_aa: CAISPGQGALGYTF
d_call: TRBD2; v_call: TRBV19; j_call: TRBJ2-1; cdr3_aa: CASGTSGMGKYNEQFF
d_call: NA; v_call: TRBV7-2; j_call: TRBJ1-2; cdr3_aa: CASSLSGTHSGDGYTF
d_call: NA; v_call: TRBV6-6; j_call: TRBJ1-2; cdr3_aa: CASRQDGFDGYTF
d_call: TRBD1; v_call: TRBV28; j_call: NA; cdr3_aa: CASSLRAGTGPSYEQYF
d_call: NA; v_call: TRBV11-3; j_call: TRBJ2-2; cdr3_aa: CASNRDGTGELFF
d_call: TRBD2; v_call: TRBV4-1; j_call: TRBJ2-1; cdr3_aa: CASAPAGTRANEQFF
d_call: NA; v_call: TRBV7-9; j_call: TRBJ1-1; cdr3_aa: CASSSPRTANTEAFF
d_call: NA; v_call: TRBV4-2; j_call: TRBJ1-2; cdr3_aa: CASSQEGAHYGYTF
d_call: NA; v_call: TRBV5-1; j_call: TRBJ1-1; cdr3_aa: CASTWTPNTEAFF
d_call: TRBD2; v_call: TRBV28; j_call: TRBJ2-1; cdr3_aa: CASSSLAVSYNEQFF
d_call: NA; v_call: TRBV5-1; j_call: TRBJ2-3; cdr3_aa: CASSLVAGGTDTQYF
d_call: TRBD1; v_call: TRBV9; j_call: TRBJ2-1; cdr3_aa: CASSQGQGNYNEQFF
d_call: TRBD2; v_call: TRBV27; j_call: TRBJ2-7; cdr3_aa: CASSSSGADTYEQYF
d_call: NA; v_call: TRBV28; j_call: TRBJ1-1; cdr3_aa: CASSTPYGYTEAFF
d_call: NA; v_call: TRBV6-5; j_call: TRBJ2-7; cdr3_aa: CASSVALTGPYEQYF
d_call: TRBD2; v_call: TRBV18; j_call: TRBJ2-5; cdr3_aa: CASSPASGRSPASETQYF
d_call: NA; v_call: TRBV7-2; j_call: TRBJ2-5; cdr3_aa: CASSWDWTQYF
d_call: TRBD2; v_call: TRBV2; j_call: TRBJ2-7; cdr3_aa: CASSDGRACEQYF
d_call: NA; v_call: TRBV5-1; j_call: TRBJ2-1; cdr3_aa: CASSLVLGGVPDEQFF
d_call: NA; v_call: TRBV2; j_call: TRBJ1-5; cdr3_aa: CASSEQGGSQPQHF
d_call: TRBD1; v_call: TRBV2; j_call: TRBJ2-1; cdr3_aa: CASSSGTGADNEQFF
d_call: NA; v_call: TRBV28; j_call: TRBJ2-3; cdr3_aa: CASTSPNQGTQYF
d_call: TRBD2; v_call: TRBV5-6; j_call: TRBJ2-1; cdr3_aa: CASSLASGSIYNEQFF
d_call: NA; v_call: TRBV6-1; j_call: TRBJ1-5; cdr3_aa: CASQSGGSSNQPQHF
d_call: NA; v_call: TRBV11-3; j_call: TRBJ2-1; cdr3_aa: CASSPRPYNEQFF